The 25 T cell receptor beta chains given below trace back to one sample, sequenced in a study of T cell repertoires in cytomegalovirus infection. These receptors' targets are unknown. TCRdb used MiXCR to reprocess the reads, holding one entry per CDR3 protein. The sample includes 8,000 or so distinct CDR3 sequences, under 55% of them seen just once. Sequencing was performed on PBMCs, sequenced either directly or after in vitro stimulation (not recorded which). The source of these receptors is a human donor in good health (CMV status not recorded). Some clones in this sample may be carry-over from other donors' samples.

With regard to this clonotype: One end of the junction fails to match germline, which may point to a read error. The J gene is TRBJ1-5, the V gene TRBV10-3; possible D gene TRBD1, 5 bases. The CDR3 spans 20 residues. CDR1 is ENHRY, CDR2 SYGVKD, per germline. The CDR3, as DNA: TGTTCCATCAGTGAGTCGGAACAGGTGAGTTACGAGACTCGCAATCAGCCCCAGCATTTT. It codes for CSISESEQVSYETRNQPQHF.

This clonotype has only one observation. This CDR3 is missing its conserved last phenylalanine or tryptophan, likely due to a read error. The DNA is left out, because the CDR3 cannot be placed on it with certainty; the CDR3 is given as TCRdb lists it. The chain links TRBV7-6 to TRBJ1-5. Germline CDR1 reads SGHVS; CDR2 reads FNYEAQ. The CDR3 adds up to 15 amino acids, both ends counted. CDR3: CDSSPETYSNQPQPD.

CDR3 region: CASSLGPSGVYEQFF. Written as DNA, the CDR3 is TGTGCCAGCAGCTTAGGTCCTAGCGGGGTATATGAGCAGTTCTTC. The chain recombines TRBV7-3 with TRBJ2-1; 9 bases are shared with TRBD2. The CDR3 is 15 residues long. J was trimmed by 8 bases and V by 2 bases; bases with no gene match: 7. Germline CDR1 and CDR2: SGHTA and FQGTGA. Full variable domain (remainder filled in from reference TRBV7-3 and TRBJ2-1): GAGVSQTPSNKVTEKGKYVELRCDPISGHTALYWYRQSLGQGPEFLIYFQGTGAADDSGLPNDRFFAVRPEGSVSTLKIQRTERGDSAVYLCASSLGPSGVYEQFFGPGTRLTVL.

Remarks on this clonotype: A read error is likely, as this CDR3 ends without the conserved phenylalanine or tryptophan. The V and J genes are TRBV24-1 and TRBJ2-3; unclear D gene. This CDR3 contains 10 residues. V lost 11 bases, J lost 6 bases, and 8 bases lay in between. CDR1 is KGHDR and CDR2 is SFDVKD in the germline V gene. The CDR3 DNA follows: TGTGCCAGTCACGTCGATACGCAGTATGTT. It is translated as CASHVDTQYV.

This clonotype was observed at least ten times. The J gene is TRBJ1-1, the V gene TRBV7-9; D possibly corresponds to TRBD1 (6 bases). CDR3 length equals 16 residues. Trimming took off 5 bases at V and 5 bases at J, with 21 bases between the two ends. CDR1 is SEHNR, CDR2 FQNEAQ, per germline (reference sequence). The DNA for the CDR3 is TGTGCCAGCAGCCTCGGGGGGGGCTATACGGGAACTGAAGCTTTCTTT. Its protein is CASSLGGGYTGTEAFF. Together with reference TRBV7-9 and TRBJ1-1, the CDR3 gives the full variable domain: DTGVSQNPRHKITKRGQNVTFRCDPISEHNRLYWYRQTLGQGPEFLTYFQNEAQLEKSRLLSDRFSAERPKGSFSTLEIQRTEQGDSAMYLCASSLGGGYTGTEAFFGQGTRLTVV.

The V call is TRBV19, the J call TRBJ2-1; D gene unclear. The CDR3 extends over 11 amino acids. V was shortened by 5 bases and J by 7 bases, with 6 bases between the two germline ends. Germline CDR1 reads LNHDA; CDR2 reads SQIVND (reference sequence). CDR3: CASSVLNEQFF. The CDR3 DNA follows: TGTGCCAGTAGTGTCCTAAATGAGCAGTTCTTC.

The V call is TRBV7-2, the J call TRBJ2-7, with D unresolved. V lost 5 bases and J 9 bases, leaving 17 bases between the germline ends. Germline V gives CDR1 SGHTA, CDR2 FQGNSA. CDR3 length: 13 residues. The CDR3 reads CASSPTPRQGQYF. DNA for the CDR3: TGTGCCAGCAGCCCGACCCCGAGGCAAGGGCAGTACTTC.

V is TRBV5-4 and J is TRBJ2-5; 9 bases match TRBD1. The CDR3 contains 15 residues. Germline values: CDR1 SGHNT, CDR2 YYREEE (reference sequence). The V gene end was trimmed by 3 bases and the J gene end by 5 bases; junction bases not matched to a gene: 8. The CDR3 sequence is CASSSGTGSWETQYF. CDR3 nucleotides: TGTGCCAGCAGCTCCGGGACAGGGTCATGGGAGACCCAGTACTTC. The complete variable domain, with remaining parts taken from reference TRBV5-4 and TRBJ2-5, reads ETGVTQSPTHLIKTRGQQVTLRCSSQSGHNTVSWYQQALGQGPQFIFQYYREEENGRGNFPPRFSGLQFPNYSSELNVNALELDDSALYLCASSSGTGSWETQYFGPGTRLLVL.

This clonotype has just a few counts. The V call is TRBV27, the J call TRBJ1-1; unclear D gene. With 4 bases removed from V and 8 bases from J, the gap between germline ends came to 23 bases. CDR3 length equals 16 residues. Looked up from germline, CDR1 is MNHEY and CDR2 is SMNVEV (reference sequence). The chain's CDR3 is CASSWSLVVANAEAFF. CDR3 coding DNA: TGTGCCAGCAGTTGGTCATTGGTCGTTGCAAATGCCGAAGCTTTCTTT.

The chain recombines TRBV7-2 with TRBJ1-2, with TRBD1 identical over 7 bases. Losses at the gene ends were 1 base for V and 8 bases for J; bases not matched to a gene: 22. CDR1 SGHTA and CDR2 FQGNSA come from the germline V gene. This CDR3 is built from 19 residues. CDR3 in amino acids: CASSLGDVTPTGLVRGYTF. CDR3 in DNA: TGTGCCAGCAGCTTAGGGGACGTCACTCCGACAGGGTTGGTTCGGGGCTACACCTTC.

Only a few counts were recorded for this clonotype. The chain combines TRBV6-1 with TRBJ2-7, with D perhaps TRBD1 (5 bases). The CDR3 totals 15 residues. V gave up 0 bases and J gave up 0 bases, with 9 bases separating them. Germline CDR1 and CDR2: MNHNS and SASEGT. The CDR3 is CASSEAPQASYEQYF. The CDR3 DNA reads as TGTGCCAGCAGTGAAGCGCCACAGGCCTCCTACGAGCAGTACTTC.

The sample holds many counts of this clonotype. The chain employs TRBV20-1 and TRBJ2-5; 7 bases fit TRBD2. Germline loops: CDR1 DFQATT, CDR2 SNEGSKA (reference sequence). V gave up 5 bases and J gave up 3 bases; unmatched junction bases: 6. The CDR3 runs 13 residues. CDR3 amino acids: CSALAGEEETQYF. CDR3 DNA sequence: TGCAGTGCTTTGGCGGGGGAGGAAGAGACCCAGTACTTC.

The chain recombines TRBV6-5 with TRBJ2-1; 15 positions agree with TRBD2. CDR1 MNHEY and CDR2 SVGAGI come from the germline V gene. The CDR3 spans 14 residues. Trimming at V came to 7 bases and at J to 11 bases, leaving 6 bases not matched to a gene. This CDR3 reads CASTRGLAGGKQFF. The CDR3 nucleotides read TGTGCCAGCACTAGGGGACTAGCGGGAGGTAAGCAGTTCTTC.

Ten or more counts support this clonotype. V is TRBV7-9 and J is TRBJ2-7; 14 bases align to TRBD2. CDR3 length equals 14 residues. Germline assignment: CDR1 SEHNR and CDR2 FQNEAQ (reference sequence). Unmatched junction bases numbered 6, after V lost 4 bases and J lost 10 bases. In nucleotides, the CDR3 is TGTGCCAGCAGCTCCGGGACTAGCGGGAGATCTCAGTACTTC. This sequence encodes CASSSGTSGRSQYF.

The rearrangement uses TRBV5-4 and TRBJ1-1; a weak D match, TRBD1 (6 bases). Germline V CDR1 and CDR2: SGHNT, YYREEE (reference sequence). With 4 bases removed from V and 5 bases from J, the gap between germline ends came to 15 bases. CDR3 length equals 14 residues. CDR3 protein: CASSPREGGTEAFF. The CDR3 nucleotides read TGTGCCAGCAGCCCGAGGGAAGGGGGAACTGAAGCTTTCTTT.

The chain carries TRBV12-5 and TRBJ1-1; D possibly corresponds to TRBD1 (5 bases). The CDR3 consists of 15 residues. Germline values: CDR1 LGHNT, CDR2 FRNRAP. Trimming took 8 bases from V and 5 from J, leaving 21 bases between them. Written as DNA, the CDR3 is TGTGCTAGTTCAAAGGGGAATTTTTGGTGGACTGAAGCTTTCTTT. It specifies CASSKGNFWWTEAFF.

V is TRBV6-1 and J is TRBJ2-7; 8 positions agree with TRBD2. The V gene's germline CDR1 is MNHNS and CDR2 SASEGT. CDR3 length equals 15 residues. V was clipped by 4 bases and J by 5 bases; unmatched bases: 10. The CDR3 region has the DNA TGTGCCAGCAGTGCGCCCCAGCGGGGGAAGGACGAGCAGTACTTC. Its translation: CASSAPQRGKDEQYF.

With regard to this clonotype: The junction and the germline gene differ at one end; a read error may be behind it. The chain couples TRBV7-2 to TRBJ1-1; no reliable D call. The CDR3 totals 16 residues. Germline V gene data show CDR1 as SGHTA and CDR2 as FQGNSA. The CDR3 reads CASSLDSRVTNTEAFF. The CDR3 nucleotides read TGTGCAAGCAGCTTAGATTCTAGGGTCACGAACACTGAAGCTTTCTTT.

This clonotype is a singleton in its sample. The rearrangement links TRBV28 to TRBJ2-2; 8 bases align to TRBD1. The CDR3 runs to 16 residues. J gave up 6 bases and V 6 bases, and 12 bases lay outside the gene matches. Germline CDR1 reads MDHEN; CDR2 reads SYDVKM. CDR3 in DNA: TGTGCCAGCAGCTTAACGGCCAGGGGGCAATCCGGGGAGCTGTTTTTT. Translating gives CASSLTARGQSGELFF.

This rearrangement joins TRBV7-8 to TRBJ1-4; 9 bases are a match to TRBD1. The germline CDR1 and CDR2 sequences are SGHVS and FQNEAQ. V trimming: 1 base; J trimming: 8 bases; junction bases outside the gene matches: 17. The CDR3 has 19 residues. CDR3 sequence reads: CASSLVSGTGYPAREKLFF. CDR3 sequence (DNA): TGTGCCAGCAGCTTAGTTAGTGGGACAGGGTATCCGGCGCGAGAAAAACTGTTTTTT.

Concerning this clonotype: Given the absence of the conserved phenylalanine or tryptophan at the CDR3 end, a read error is likely. The DNA is left out, because the CDR3 cannot be placed on it with certainty; the CDR3 is given as TCRdb lists it. The chain is built from TRBV12-3 or TRBV12-4 and TRBJ1-1; the DNA was not used to check the table's D call, TRBD1. From its first to its last residue, the CDR3 has 16 amino acids. The CDR3 loop is CAISLRVSKQFTEDFV.

V is TRBV5-1 and J is TRBJ1-1; TRBD1 matches 7 bases. CDR3 length: 14 residues. The ends lost 5 bases at V and 1 base at J; junction bases unmatched: 5. Germline assignment: CDR1 SGHRS and CDR2 YFSETQ. The CDR3 nucleotides read TGCGCCAGCAGGACAGGGACATGGAACACTGAAGCTTTCTTT. Translation gives CASRTGTWNTEAFF.

This clonotype came up a few times. The chain has TRBV20-1 and TRBJ2-7, with 9 bases identical to TRBD2. After removal of 2 bases from V and 2 bases from J, the junction contained 4 bases not matched to a gene. The CDR3 loop spans 14 amino acids. CDR1 is DFQATT and CDR2 is SNEGSKA in the germline V gene (reference sequence). The CDR3 region is CSARSGLATYEQYF. CDR3 DNA sequence: TGCAGTGCTAGAAGCGGACTAGCGACCTACGAGCAGTACTTC.

This chain connects TRBV20-1 to TRBJ2-2, with D possibly TRBD1 on 5 matching bases. The CDR3 sequence is 15 residues long. Germline CDR1 is DFQATT and CDR2 is SNEGSKA (reference sequence). V lost 0 bases to trimming and J lost 0 bases, with 8 bases between them. CDR3 sequence (DNA): TGCAGTGCTAGAGATGACAGCACGAACACCGGGGAGCTGTTTTTT. Its protein is CSARDDSTNTGELFF.

As to this clonotype: A read error may account for a junction end that differs from germline. The chain is built from TRBV27 and TRBJ1-5; tentative D call: TRBD1 (5 bases). This CDR3 has 13 amino acids. Germline V CDR1 and CDR2: MNHEY, SMNVEV (reference sequence). CDR3 protein: CARSPGSGQPQHF. The CDR3 DNA is TGTGCCCGCAGCCCAGGGTCTGGGCAGCCCCAGCATTTT.